These 19 T cell receptor beta chains were sequenced from one sample in a study of T cells in Graves' hyperthyroidism and ophthalmopathy. Authors of the study amplified TCR beta CDR3 regions from RNA transcripts. The HTBI primer set served for first-round RT-PCR of the TCR CDR3. TCRdb re-derived calls from the multiplex PCR reads in MiXCR, one entry per CDR3 protein. The table includes 500,000 to 750,000 distinct CDR3 sequences, more than 45% detected once. Sequenced sample: peripheral blood or thyroid tissue (not recorded which). These receptors were taken from a woman younger than 35 with Graves' hyperthyroidism.

The chain is built from TRBV7-9 and TRBJ1-6; 11 nucleotides line up with TRBD1. Germline V gene lookup returns CDR1 SEHNR and CDR2 FQNEAQ (reference sequence). V lost 6 bases and J lost 9; bases outside the gene matches: 7. The CDR3 runs to 15 residues. CDR3 protein: CASRAAGTGGSPLHF. CDR3 nucleotides: TGTGCCAGCAGAGCCGCCGGGACAGGGGGTTCACCCCTCCACTTT.

This clonotype was seen only a few times. The genes are TRBV12-3 or TRBV12-4 and TRBJ2-3; maybe TRBD2 (5 bases). The CDR3 consists of 15 residues. Trimming stripped 6 bases from V and 1 base from J, with 14 bases between. The CDR3 DNA reads TGTGCCAGCAGCCCCGAGGAGGCCGGCACAGATACGCAGTATTTT. Its translation: CASSPEEAGTDTQYF.

This sequence joins TRBV30 and TRBJ1-5; possibly TRBD1 for D (5 bases). Per the germline V gene, CDR1 is GTSNPN and CDR2 is SVGIG (reference sequence). V was cut by 3 bases and J by 7 bases, with 19 bases left in between. The CDR3 runs 15 residues. CDR3 amino acids: CAWRAAGARGQPQHF. In DNA, the CDR3 is TGTGCCTGGAGGGCAGCCGGGGCCAGAGGCCAGCCCCAGCATTTT.

This clonotype has a count of ten or more. The chain employs TRBV12-3 or TRBV12-4 and TRBJ2-7; D uncertain. The CDR3 covers 13 residues. V was cut by 5 bases and J by 5 bases, with 13 bases left in between. CDR3 bases: TGTGCCAGCAGTCCAGAGATTTTGAACGAGCAGTACTTC. Encoded protein: CASSPEILNEQYF.

This chain joins TRBV29-1 and TRBJ2-5, with no clear D. Germline loops: CDR1 SQVTM, CDR2 ANQGSEA. V lost 1 base, J lost 0 bases, and 6 bases lay in between. The CDR3 is 13 residues long. The CDR3 reads CSVEVGYQETQYF. The CDR3 bases are TGCAGCGTTGAAGTGGGGTACCAAGAGACCCAGTACTTC.

The chain carries TRBV20-1 and TRBJ2-2, with D hard to call. CDR1 is DFQATT, CDR2 SNEGSKA, per germline (reference sequence). The CDR3 extends over 9 amino acids. This CDR3 reads CRVSGELFF. As DNA, the CDR3 is TGCAGGGTCTCCGGGGAGCTGTTTTTT.

The J gene is TRBJ2-5, the V gene TRBV24-1, with D hard to call. Trimming cost V 7 bases and J 0 bases, with 8 bases left between them. Germline V gene data show CDR1 as KGHDR and CDR2 as SFDVKD. The CDR3 is made up of 13 amino acids. The CDR3 nucleotides read TGTGCCACCAGGGAGACACACCAAGAGACCCAGTACTTC. This translates into CATRETHQETQYF.

V is TRBV7-9 and J is TRBJ1-4, with 9 bases aligning to TRBD1. The CDR3 runs 15 residues. Germline lookup yields CDR1 SEHNR and CDR2 FQNEAQ (reference sequence). V shed 1 base and J 8 bases; nucleotides not matched to a gene: 5. CDR3 sequence (DNA): TGTGCCAGCAGCTTAGAGGGACAGGGAAGGGAAAAACTGTTTTTT. Translation: CASSLEGQGREKLFF.

V and J are TRBV7-6 and TRBJ1-6; 8 bases match TRBD1. The V gene end was trimmed by 5 bases and the J gene end by 7 bases; junction bases not matched to a gene: 7. CDR3 length equals 15 residues. Germline loops: CDR1 SGHVS, CDR2 FNYEAQ. CDR3 DNA sequence: TGTGCCAGCAGCAGGGGGGACAGGACGAATTCACCCCTCCACTTT. It translates to CASSRGDRTNSPLHF. The whole variable domain, remainder taken from reference TRBV7-6 and TRBJ1-6, is GAGVSQSPRYKVTKRGQDVALRCDPISGHVSLYWYRQALGQGPEFLTYFNYEAQQDKSGLPNDRFSAERPEGSISTLTIQRTEQRDSAMYRCASSRGDRTNSPLHFGNGTRLTVT.

This clonotype was recorded many times. This chain connects TRBV6-5 to TRBJ2-5; a weak D match, TRBD2 (6 bases). Trimming pared 6 bases from V and 4 bases from J, leaving 18 bases between. Looked up from germline, CDR1 is MNHEY and CDR2 is SVGAGI. The CDR3 spans 15 residues. CDR3 amino acids: CASSPRRGIRETQYF. DNA of the CDR3: TGTGCCAGCAGCCCAAGGCGGGGCATCAGAGAGACCCAGTACTTC.

This clonotype was recorded at least ten times. The rearrangement joins TRBV5-1 to TRBJ1-2, with 8 bases matching TRBD1. The germline CDR1 and CDR2 sequences are SGHRS and YFSETQ. This CDR3 comprises 15 residues. The trim removed 4 bases at V and 4 bases at J, leaving 9 bases unmatched. Written as DNA, the CDR3 is TGCGCCAGCAGCCCGGACAGGGCGTTTGGCTATGGCTACACCTTC. Translation: CASSPDRAFGYGYTF.

The chain recombines TRBV7-2 with TRBJ2-5; a possible D gene is TRBD2 (6 bases). V was trimmed by 0 bases and J by 5 bases, leaving 13 bases between them. The CDR3 sequence is 15 residues long. CDR1 SGHTA and CDR2 FQGNSA come from the germline V gene. In nucleotides, the CDR3 is TGTGCCAGCAGCTTAGCGCCCGGGAGTGTGGAGACCCAGTACTTC. It specifies CASSLAPGSVETQYF.

This chain joins TRBV12-3 or TRBV12-4 and TRBJ1-1; D is undetermined. The CDR3 has 14 residues. With 3 bases removed from V and 5 bases from J, the gap between germline ends came to 13 bases. The CDR3 DNA reads TGTGCCAGCAGTTTGGAGAGGGTTGGAACTGAAGCTTTCTTT. Amino acid sequence: CASSLERVGTEAFF.

The table lists this clonotype with a few counts. The V call is TRBV20-1, the J call TRBJ2-3, with 11 bases aligning to TRBD2. Germline CDR1 is DFQATT and CDR2 is SNEGSKA (reference sequence). After removal of 0 bases from V and 0 bases from J, the junction contained 11 bases not matched to a gene. This CDR3 contains 19 residues. CDR3 coding DNA: TGCAGTGCTAGAGATCGGTTGGGGACTAGCGGAACTAGCACAGATACGCAGTATTTT. This gives the protein CSARDRLGTSGTSTDTQYF.

The rearrangement joins TRBV2 to TRBJ2-3, with 7 bases aligning to TRBD2. This CDR3 comprises 14 residues. Trimming took 3 bases from V and 5 from J; bases not matched to a gene: 5. Per germline, CDR1 SNHLY and CDR2 FYNNEI. CDR3 DNA sequence: TGTGCCAGCAGTGACGCGGGAGTGTTAGATACGCAGTATTTT. Its protein is CASSDAGVLDTQYF. Looking up the rest from reference TRBV2 and TRBJ2-3 gives the full variable domain: EPEVTQTPSHQVTQMGQEVILRCVPISNHLYFYWYRQILGQKVEFLVSFYNNEISEKSEIFDDQFSVERPDGSNFTLKIRSTKLEDSAMYFCASSDAGVLDTQYFGPGTRLTVL.

On this clonotype itself: At one end the junction does not follow the germline gene, possibly because of a read error. The chain is built from TRBV9 and TRBJ2-2; 8 bases line up with TRBD2. Germline V gives CDR1 SGDLS, CDR2 YYNGEE. There are 17 residues in the CDR3. CDR3 loop: CASSGRPSGRNTGELLF. In nucleotides, the CDR3 is TGTGCCAGCAGCGGCAGACCAAGCGGGAGAAACACTGGGGAGCTGCTTTTT.

This clonotype was recorded many times. This chain connects TRBV20-1 to TRBJ1-1; tentative D call: TRBD1 (5 bases). The ends were cut back, 0 bases at V and 0 bases at J, with 11 bases in the middle. The CDR3 consists of 15 residues. CDR1 DFQATT and CDR2 SNEGSKA come from the germline V gene (reference sequence). The DNA for the CDR3 is TGCAGTGCTAGAGATCAGCAGGGAATGAACACTGAAGCTTTCTTT. This codes for CSARDQQGMNTEAFF.

Ten or more counts support this clonotype. CDR3 protein: CSVDRASTDTQYF. The CDR3 DNA is TGCAGCGTTGACAGGGCGAGCACAGATACGCAGTATTTT. The chain combines TRBV29-1 with TRBJ2-3, with D possibly matching TRBD1 (5 bases). CDR1 SQVTM and CDR2 ANQGSEA come from the germline V gene. The V gene lost 3 bases and the J gene lost 0 bases, with 7 bases spanning the gap. The CDR3 is 13 residues long.

The chain joins TRBV6-6 to TRBJ2-1; TRBD2 matches at 7 bases. Per germline, CDR1 MNHNY and CDR2 SVGAGI (reference sequence). Trimming took 1 base from V and 8 from J; bases not matched to a gene: 5. The CDR3 has 14 residues. CDR3 loop: CASSYLRGSDEQFF. CDR3 coding DNA: TGTGCCAGCAGTTACTTGCGGGGGTCTGATGAGCAGTTCTTC.